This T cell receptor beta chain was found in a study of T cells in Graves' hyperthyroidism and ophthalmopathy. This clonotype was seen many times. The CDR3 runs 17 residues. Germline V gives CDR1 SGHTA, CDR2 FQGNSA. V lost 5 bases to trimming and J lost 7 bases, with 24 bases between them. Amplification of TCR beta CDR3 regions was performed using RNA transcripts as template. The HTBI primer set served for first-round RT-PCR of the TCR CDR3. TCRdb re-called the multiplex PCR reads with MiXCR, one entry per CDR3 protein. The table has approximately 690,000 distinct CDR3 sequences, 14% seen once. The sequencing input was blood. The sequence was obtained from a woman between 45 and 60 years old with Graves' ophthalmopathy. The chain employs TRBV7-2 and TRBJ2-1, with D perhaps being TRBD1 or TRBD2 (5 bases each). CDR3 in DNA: TGTGCCAGCAGCCGAGCCAGAGAACACGGGACGAGGAATGAGCAGTTCTTC. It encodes CASSRAREHGTRNEQFF.